This entry concerns a single T cell receptor beta chain. The antigen remains unidentified. The data are from a study of cytomegalovirus exposure and HLA in healthy donors. General study results and limits: When analyzed later, a missense DCLRE1C variant was found to be linked to TCR beta V- and J-gene trimming. Cytomegalovirus association was assigned to about 150 TCR beta chains. In a later analysis, several top co-occurrence clusters appeared linked to parvovirus B19, influenza, CMV and Epstein-Barr virus. In vitro confirmation showed a few CMV-associated chains to be CMV antigen specific.

A multiplex PCR was run with 60 Vbeta primers and 13 Jbeta primers. The table came from immunoSEQ multiplex PCR; TCRdb's copy has only in-frame clones and leaves some out. The table lists tens of thousands of clones, about 75% of them singletons. The CDR3 covers 15 residues. Trimming at V came to 4 bases and at J to 9 bases, leaving 8 bases not matched to a gene. CDR1 and CDR2 (germline): MNHEY, SVGAGI. The source is a man between 60 and 70 years old in good health and CMV-seropositive. Sequencing was done on a sample of PBMCs. The chain couples TRBV6-5 to TRBJ1-6; 8 bases line up with TRBD1. As DNA, the CDR3 is TGTGCCAGCAGTTTTTCGACAGGGGTTAGTTCACCCCTCCACTTT. It specifies CASSFSTGVSSPLHF.